The 31 T cell receptor beta chains in this list originate from one sample, sequenced in a study of response to subunit inactivated influenza vaccine. TCRdb reprocessed the RT-PCR reads via MiXCR and lists one record per CDR3 protein. The sample carries more than 450,000 distinct CDR3 sequences, approximately 12% recorded once. Sequences were derived from PBMCs from blood, sampled on the day of vaccination. All receptors derive from a man in his fifties or sixties who received an inactivated influenza vaccine.

The chain combines TRBV6-5 with TRBJ2-6; D possibly corresponds to TRBD1 (5 bases). CDR1 is MNHEY and CDR2 is SVGAGI in the germline V gene. The V end was cut by 5 bases, the J end by 1 base, with 9 bases between. The CDR3 is made up of 15 amino acids. CDR3: CASSIQDSGANVLTF. The CDR3, as DNA: TGTGCCAGCAGTATACAGGATTCTGGGGCCAACGTCCTGACTTTC.

The rearrangement links TRBV30 to TRBJ1-1; perhaps TRBD1 as D (6 bases). Germline V gene lookup returns CDR1 GTSNPN and CDR2 SVGIG (reference sequence). V was clipped by 0 bases and J by 5 bases, with 22 bases between them. The CDR3 runs to 17 residues. CDR3 nucleotides: TGTGCCTGGAGTGTTGAGGGGGTCAATATTTTCGGGACTGAAGCTTTCTTT. Translation: CAWSVEGVNIFGTEAFF.

This clonotype appeared many times. J is TRBJ1-1 and V is TRBV6-2 or TRBV6-3; D is unresolved. Trimming cost V 0 bases and J 0 bases, with 11 bases left between them. Germline CDR1 is MNHEY and CDR2 is SVGEGT. This CDR3 is 16 amino acids long. Written as DNA, the CDR3 is TGTGCCAGCAGTTACTCGTGGGGAACGATGAACACTGAAGCTTTCTTT. It yields the protein CASSYSWGTMNTEAFF.

This clonotype appeared a few times. The V call is TRBV7-2, the J call TRBJ2-5; D not resolved. Germline loops: CDR1 SGHTA, CDR2 FQGNSA. With 7 bases removed from V and 1 base from J, the gap between germline ends came to 16 bases. The CDR3 is 15 residues long. The CDR3 loop is CASKLSIDSQETQYF. CDR3 DNA sequence: TGTGCCAGCAAATTATCCATTGACTCCCAAGAGACCCAGTACTTC.

This clonotype was counted only a few times. V is TRBV6-5 and J is TRBJ1-1; no definite D call. This CDR3 has 14 amino acids. The V and J ends lost 0 bases and 7 bases respectively, with 12 bases between them. Germline assignment: CDR1 MNHEY and CDR2 SVGAGI. The CDR3 loop is CASSYSEGLREAFF. As DNA, the CDR3 is TGTGCCAGCAGTTACTCGGAGGGTTTACGTGAAGCTTTCTTT.

The chain uses TRBV12-3 or TRBV12-4 and TRBJ2-3, with D unclear. V was clipped by 6 bases and J by 2 bases, with 9 bases between them. This CDR3 is 13 amino acids long. CDR3 residues: CASSSVVTDTQYF. For the CDR3, the DNA is TGTGCCAGCAGCTCAGTTGTCACAGATACGCAGTATTTT.

The V and J genes are TRBV3-1 and TRBJ2-5; TRBD1 matches 8 bases. CDR1 is LGHDT and CDR2 is YNNKEL in the germline V gene (reference sequence). V was pared by 4 bases and J by 5 bases, with 12 bases of the junction left unmatched. The CDR3 runs to 16 residues. In nucleotides, the CDR3 is TGTGCCAGCAGCCGAGCTGGCAGGGGGCAGGGGGAGACCCAGTACTTC. Its protein is CASSRAGRGQGETQYF.

This clonotype was seen at least ten times. V usage is TRBV20-1 and J usage is TRBJ2-3, with TRBD2 matching over 14 bases. This CDR3 spans 14 amino acids. CDR1 is DFQATT and CDR2 is SNEGSKA in the germline V gene (reference sequence). V was clipped by 6 bases and J by 5 bases; unmatched bases: 4. This CDR3 reads CSASGLAGGDTQYF. The CDR3 nucleotides are TGCAGTGCCTCCGGACTAGCGGGAGGAGATACGCAGTATTTT.

This clonotype was seen more than once but under ten times. V and J are TRBV5-1 and TRBJ2-1; TRBD1 aligns across 7 bases. The CDR3 loop spans 16 amino acids. Germline values: CDR1 SGHRS, CDR2 YFSETQ. The V gene end was trimmed by 0 bases and the J gene end by 0 bases; junction bases not matched to a gene: 3. DNA of the CDR3: TGCGCCAGCAGCTTGGAAGGGGGCCGCTCCTACAATGAGCAGTTCTTC. Amino acids: CASSLEGGRSYNEQFF.

The rearrangement uses TRBV20-1 and TRBJ2-7; D may be TRBD1 or TRBD2 (6 bases each). This CDR3 has 12 amino acids. Germline CDR1 DFQATT, CDR2 SNEGSKA (reference sequence). Trimming took off 8 bases at V and 5 bases at J, with 16 bases between the two ends. CDR3 amino acids: CSRGRGLNEQYF. Here the CDR3 DNA reads TGCAGTCGCGGCCGGGGGCTCAACGAGCAGTACTTC.

This clonotype has a handful of counts. This rearrangement joins TRBV11-2 to TRBJ2-7; D may be TRBD1 or TRBD2 (5 bases each). V lost 1 base to trimming and J lost 2 bases, with 12 bases between them. The CDR3 covers 15 residues. Germline V gene data show CDR1 as SGHAT and CDR2 as FQNNGV. DNA for the CDR3: TGTGCCAGCAGCTTAGTAGTAGGGGACCCCTACGAGCAGTACTTC. It encodes CASSLVVGDPYEQYF.

This clonotype was detected only a few times. The J gene is TRBJ2-7, the V gene TRBV6-5, with D perhaps TRBD1 (5 bases). V lost 0 bases, J lost 2 bases, and 11 bases lay in between. Germline V CDR1 and CDR2: MNHEY, SVGAGI. The CDR3 extends over 15 amino acids. CDR3 residues: CASSYSPGYAYEQYF. CDR3 coding DNA: TGTGCCAGCAGTTACTCACCAGGGTATGCCTACGAGCAGTACTTC.

The CDR3 protein is CASSQRQLAPDTQYF. DNA of the CDR3: TGCGCCAGCAGCCAGAGACAGCTAGCGCCAGATACGCAGTATTTT. The V and J genes are TRBV4-3 and TRBJ2-3; the D gene is possibly TRBD2 (6 bases). Germline CDR1 and CDR2: LGHNA and YSLEER. V gave up 3 bases and J gave up 4 bases, with 14 bases separating them. The CDR3 totals 15 residues.

Details on this clonotype: Mismatch with germline at one junction end may stem from a read error. The chain recombines TRBV3-1 with TRBJ2-2, with TRBD2 matching 8 bases. Germline CDR1 and CDR2: LGHDT and YNNKEL (reference sequence). CDR3 length: 17 amino acids. The CDR3 nucleotides are TGTGCCAGCAGCCAAGAGCTTAGCGGGGTGAACACCGAGGAGCTGTTTTTT. It translates to CASSQELSGVNTEELFF.

This clonotype was counted ten times or more. CDR3 bases: TGTGCCAGCAGCTTAATGGGACTCAACACAGATACGCAGTATTTT. This translates into CASSLMGLNTDTQYF. This chain uses TRBV7-2 with TRBJ2-3, with D perhaps matching TRBD2 (6 bases). Germline V lookup: CDR1 SGHTA, CDR2 FQGNSA. The V and J ends lost 2 bases and 2 bases respectively, with 11 bases between them. This CDR3 contains 15 residues.

This chain uses TRBV7-2 with TRBJ2-1, with D uncertain. In germline, CDR1 is SGHTA, CDR2 FQGNSA. The length of the CDR3 is 15 residues. Trimming shortened V by 5 bases and J by 4 bases, and 15 bases separated the two germline ends. CDR3 residues: CASSRGRGHYNEQFF. CDR3 coding DNA: TGTGCCAGCAGCCGAGGCCGTGGCCATTACAATGAGCAGTTCTTC.

This rearrangement joins TRBV30 to TRBJ1-1; D is unresolved. This CDR3 comprises 14 residues. V dropped 0 bases and J dropped 5 bases, with 13 bases sitting between them. Germline CDR1 and CDR2: GTSNPN and SVGIG (reference sequence). CDR3: CAWSVRYRSTEAFF. The CDR3 bases are TGTGCCTGGAGTGTACGGTACAGAAGTACTGAAGCTTTCTTT.

The table lists this clonotype with a few counts. The genes are TRBV15 and TRBJ2-5, with 7 bases identical to TRBD2. V was pared by 3 bases and J by 5 bases, with 12 bases of the junction left unmatched. This CDR3 spans 16 amino acids. CDR1 and CDR2 from the germline V gene are LNHNV and YYDKDF (reference sequence). In DNA, the CDR3 is TGTGCCACCAGCAGGGGGAAGGGGACTACGTTGGAGACCCAGTACTTC. It codes for CATSRGKGTTLETQYF. Together with reference TRBV15 and TRBJ2-5, the CDR3 gives the full variable domain: DAMVIQNPRYQVTQFGKPVTLSCSQTLNHNVMYWYQQKSSQAPKLLFHYYDKDFNNEADTPDNFQSRRPNTSFCFLDIRSPGLGDTAMYLCATSRGKGTTLETQYFGPGTRLLVL.

This clonotype was counted ten times or more. This chain joins TRBV12-3 or TRBV12-4 and TRBJ2-7, with no clear D. V was pared by 6 bases and J by 4 bases, with 10 bases between. The CDR3 covers 12 residues. The CDR3 bases are TGTGCCAGCAGCTTTGGTTTGTACGAGCAGTACTTC. Encoded protein: CASSFGLYEQYF.

This clonotype was counted a few times. The rearrangement uses TRBV5-6 and TRBJ2-2, with a possible D match to TRBD2 (5 bases). CDR1 and CDR2 from the germline V gene are SGHDT and YYEEEE. Deletions cut 4 bases from V and 1 base from J, with 11 bases between. The CDR3 runs to 15 residues. The CDR3 DNA is TGTGCCAGCAGCGCCGGGGAGCTGAACACCGGGGAGCTGTTTTTT. Its protein product is CASSAGELNTGELFF.

This clonotype was seen a few times. The rearrangement uses TRBV14 and TRBJ2-2; no definite D call. This CDR3 has 13 amino acids. In germline, CDR1 is SGHDN, CDR2 FVKESK. With 2 bases removed from V and 5 bases from J, the gap between germline ends came to 6 bases. The CDR3 reads CASSQLQTGELFF. In DNA, the CDR3 is TGTGCCAGCAGCCAATTACAGACCGGGGAGCTGTTTTTT.

The chain couples TRBV3-1 to TRBJ2-1; 13 bases are a match to TRBD2. V was clipped by 5 bases and J by 9 bases; unmatched bases: 7. The CDR3 has 15 residues. CDR1 is LGHDT, CDR2 YNNKEL, per germline (reference sequence). DNA of the CDR3: TGTGCCAGCAGCTATACTAGCGGGGGGGCGCGTGAGCAGTTCTTC. Encoded protein: CASSYTSGGAREQFF.

The chain combines TRBV12-3 or TRBV12-4 with TRBJ2-5; possibly TRBD1 or TRBD2 for D (6 bases each). CDR3 length: 14 amino acids. Trimming removed 5 bases at V and 5 bases at J, with 15 bases between. CDR3 amino acids: CASSDPRGAETQYF. In nucleotides, the CDR3 is TGTGCCAGCAGTGATCCTAGGGGGGCGGAGACCCAGTACTTC.

This clonotype was detected only a few times. The genes are TRBV4-2 and TRBJ1-4; TRBD1 is a possible D gene (5 bases). CDR3 length: 14 amino acids. V lost 3 bases, J lost 8 bases, and 13 bases lay in between. Germline values: CDR1 LGHNA, CDR2 YNFKEQ. The DNA for the CDR3 is TGTGCCAGCAGCCAGGCGGGGACGGGGGAAAAACTGTTTTTT. As protein: CASSQAGTGEKLFF.

This clonotype was counted a few times. The rearrangement joins TRBV9 to TRBJ1-1; D unresolved. CDR1 and CDR2 (germline): SGDLS, YYNGEE. There are 15 residues in the CDR3. V shed 0 bases and J shed 4 bases, with 13 bases lying between them. CDR3 in amino acids: CASSVAPGTVTEAFF. CDR3 nucleotide sequence: TGTGCCAGCAGCGTAGCCCCGGGAACGGTCACTGAAGCTTTCTTT.

This clonotype has a count of ten or more. V gene TRBV5-6 combines with J gene TRBJ2-1, with 8 bases lining up with TRBD2. The CDR3 consists of 13 residues. V lost 0 bases to trimming and J lost 10 bases; unmatched junction nucleotides: 3. Germline CDR1 reads SGHDT; CDR2 reads YYEEEE. The CDR3: CASSLGGTREQFF. CDR3 in DNA: TGTGCCAGCAGCTTGGGCGGGACTAGGGAGCAGTTCTTC.

The chain links TRBV6-2 or TRBV6-3 to TRBJ1-2; D gene unclear. V was pared by 3 bases and J by 6 bases, with 11 bases between. The CDR3 contains 13 residues. Germline V gene data show CDR1 as MNHEY and CDR2 as SVGEGT. Here the CDR3 DNA reads TGTGCCAGCAGTTATTTTGGTCAGGATGGCTACACCTTC. Encoded protein: CASSYFGQDGYTF.

V is TRBV27 and J is TRBJ1-2; 9 bases agree with TRBD1. Looked up from germline, CDR1 is MNHEY and CDR2 is SMNVEV (reference sequence). J was trimmed by 4 bases and V by 0 bases; bases with no gene match: 6. The CDR3 contains 16 residues. In nucleotides, the CDR3 is TGTGCCAGCAGTTTATCCCGGGACAGGGCGCTCTATGGCTACACCTTC. This encodes CASSLSRDRALYGYTF.

This clonotype occurred a few times. The CDR3 DNA reads as TGCGCCAGCAGACCGAGCAGCGGTGGCAGGTCTCAGTTCTTC. Its protein is CASRPSSGGRSQFF. The chain couples TRBV5-1 to TRBJ2-1; D may be TRBD2 (5 bases). This CDR3 spans 14 amino acids. Trimming removed 5 bases at V and 13 bases at J, with 22 bases between. Germline V CDR1 and CDR2: SGHRS, YFSETQ.

This clonotype was recorded at least ten times. The V gene is TRBV5-1, the J gene TRBJ1-6; no clear D gene. With 0 bases removed from V and 5 bases from J, the gap between germline ends came to 6 bases. Germline V gene data show CDR1 as SGHRS and CDR2 as YFSETQ. The CDR3 loop spans 14 amino acids. DNA of the CDR3: TGCGCCAGCAGCTTGGACACCGATAATTCACCCCTCCACTTT. Its protein is CASSLDTDNSPLHF. Complete variable domain (other parts from reference TRBV5-1 and TRBJ1-6): KAGVTQTPRYLIKTRGQQVTLSCSPISGHRSVSWYQQTPGQGLQFLFEYFSETQRNKGNFPGRFSGRQFSNSRSEMNVSTLELGDSALYLCASSLDTDNSPLHFGNGTRLTVT.

This clonotype turned up a few times. The rearrangement joins TRBV29-1 to TRBJ1-2, with 7 bases matching TRBD1. The CDR3 is 12 amino acids. Germline trimming cut 6 bases from V and 2 bases from J; bases unmatched to any gene: 3. The germline CDR1 and CDR2 sequences are SQVTM and ANQGSEA. CDR3 residues: CSVPGQNYGYTF. CDR3 nucleotide sequence: TGCAGCGTACCGGGACAGAACTATGGCTACACCTTC.